A single T cell receptor beta chain is shown here with its context. Antigen: not known. The data were taken from a study of cytomegalovirus exposure and HLA in healthy donors. Study results and caveats: Some TCR beta chains (164 of them) were listed as cytomegalovirus-associated. Cytomegalovirus status was reportedly diagnosed by the classifier with high sensitivity and specificity.

From germline, CDR1 is MNHEY and CDR2 SVGAGI. The CDR3 spans 14 residues. The V gene end was trimmed by 6 bases and the J gene end by 7 bases; junction bases not matched to a gene: 10. Profiling relied on immunoSEQ multiplex PCR, and the TCRdb table lists in-frame clones only, not all of them. In the table there are around 150,000 clones, around 89% of which are singletons. Sequenced material: PBMCs. The chain joins TRBV6-5 to TRBJ1-2, with 8 bases identical to TRBD1. The sequence was obtained from a young man in good health and CMV-seronegative. CDR3 loop: CASRTGQGSSGYTF. CDR3 nucleotide sequence: TGTGCCAGCAGAACCGGACAGGGTAGCAGTGGCTACACCTTC.